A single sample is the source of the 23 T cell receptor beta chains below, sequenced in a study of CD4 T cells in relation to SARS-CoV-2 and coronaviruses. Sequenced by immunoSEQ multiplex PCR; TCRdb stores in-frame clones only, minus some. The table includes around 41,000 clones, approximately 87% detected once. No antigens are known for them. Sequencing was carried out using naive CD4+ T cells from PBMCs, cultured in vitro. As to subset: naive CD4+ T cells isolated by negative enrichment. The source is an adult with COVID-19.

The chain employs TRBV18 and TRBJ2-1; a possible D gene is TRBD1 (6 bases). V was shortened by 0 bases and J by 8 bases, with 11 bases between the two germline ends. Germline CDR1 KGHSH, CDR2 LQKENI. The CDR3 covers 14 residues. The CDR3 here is CASSPPDRQDEQFF. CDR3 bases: TGTGCCAGCTCACCACCGGACAGACAAGATGAGCAGTTCTTC.

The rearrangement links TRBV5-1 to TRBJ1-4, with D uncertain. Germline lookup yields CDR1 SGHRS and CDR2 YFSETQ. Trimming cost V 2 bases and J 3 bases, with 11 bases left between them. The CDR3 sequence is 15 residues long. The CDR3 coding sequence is TGCGCCAGCAGCTTCTATGGCAGCCCTAATGAAAAACTGTTTTTT. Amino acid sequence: CASSFYGSPNEKLFF.

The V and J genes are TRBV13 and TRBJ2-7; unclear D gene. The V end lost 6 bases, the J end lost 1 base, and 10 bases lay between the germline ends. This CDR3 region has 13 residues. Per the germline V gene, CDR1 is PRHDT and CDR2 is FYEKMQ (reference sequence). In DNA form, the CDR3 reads TGTGCCAGCAGAGTGGGCAGTTCCTACGAGCAGTACTTC. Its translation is CASRVGSSYEQYF.

This chain's CDR3 is CASSPGTGNFYYGYTF. CDR3 coding DNA: TGCGCCAGCAGCCCGGGGACAGGGAATTTTTACTATGGCTACACCTTC. The chain couples TRBV5-1 to TRBJ1-2, with 9 positions matching TRBD1. Germline-derived CDR1 and CDR2 are SGHRS and YFSETQ. Trimming took 4 bases from V and 3 from J; bases not matched to a gene: 10. CDR3 length: 16 residues.

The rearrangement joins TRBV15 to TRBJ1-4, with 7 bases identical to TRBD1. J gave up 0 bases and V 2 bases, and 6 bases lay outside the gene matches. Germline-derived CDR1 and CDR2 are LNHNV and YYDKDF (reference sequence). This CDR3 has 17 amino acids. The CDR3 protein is CATSRKRQGATNEKLFF. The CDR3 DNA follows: TGTGCCACCAGCAGAAAACGACAGGGAGCAACTAATGAAAAACTGTTTTTT.

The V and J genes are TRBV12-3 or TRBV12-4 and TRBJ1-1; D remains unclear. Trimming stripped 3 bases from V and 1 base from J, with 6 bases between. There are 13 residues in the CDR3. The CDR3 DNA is TGTGCCAGCAGTTTTGGAGGGAACACTGAAGCTTTCTTT. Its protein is CASSFGGNTEAFF.

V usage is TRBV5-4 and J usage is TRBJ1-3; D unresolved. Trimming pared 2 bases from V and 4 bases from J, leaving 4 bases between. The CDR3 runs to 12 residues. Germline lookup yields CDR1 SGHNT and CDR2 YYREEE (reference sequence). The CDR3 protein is CASSFGGNTIYF. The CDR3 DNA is TGTGCCAGCAGCTTTGGGGGAAACACCATATATTTT.

The CDR3 bases are TGTGCCAGCAGTGTTTGGGCGGCTATCCCTGCGGACATTCAGTACTTC. Its protein is CASSVWAAIPADIQYF. The chain employs TRBV6-1 and TRBJ2-4, with unresolved D. Germline lookup yields CDR1 MNHNS and CDR2 SASEGT. The CDR3 totals 16 residues. V was clipped by 4 bases and J by 8 bases, with 21 bases between them.

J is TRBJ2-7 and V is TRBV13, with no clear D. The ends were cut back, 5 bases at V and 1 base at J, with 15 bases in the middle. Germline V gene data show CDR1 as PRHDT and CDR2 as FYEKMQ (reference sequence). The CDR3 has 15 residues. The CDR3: CASSRSTDGSYEQYF. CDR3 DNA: TGTGCCAGCAGCCGTTCAACCGACGGATCCTACGAGCAGTACTTC.

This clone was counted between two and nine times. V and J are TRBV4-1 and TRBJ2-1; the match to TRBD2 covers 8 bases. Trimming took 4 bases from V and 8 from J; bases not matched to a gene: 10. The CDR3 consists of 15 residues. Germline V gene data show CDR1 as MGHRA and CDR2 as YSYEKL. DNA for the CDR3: TGCGCCAGCAGCCTCCCCACGGGAGGGCCCGATGAGCAGTTCTTC. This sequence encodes CASSLPTGGPDEQFF.

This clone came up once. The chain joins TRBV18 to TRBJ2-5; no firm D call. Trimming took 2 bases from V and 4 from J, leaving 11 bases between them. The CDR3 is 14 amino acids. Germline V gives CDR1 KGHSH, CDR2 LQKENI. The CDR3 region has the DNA TGTGCCAGCTCACCAGGGCAGTCGCCAGAGACCCAGTACTTC. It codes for CASSPGQSPETQYF.

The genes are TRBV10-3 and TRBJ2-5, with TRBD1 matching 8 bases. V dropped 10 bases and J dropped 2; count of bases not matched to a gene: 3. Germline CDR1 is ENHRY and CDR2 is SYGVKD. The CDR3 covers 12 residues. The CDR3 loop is CATRTGQETQYF. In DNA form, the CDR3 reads TGTGCCACACGGACAGGGCAAGAGACCCAGTACTTC.

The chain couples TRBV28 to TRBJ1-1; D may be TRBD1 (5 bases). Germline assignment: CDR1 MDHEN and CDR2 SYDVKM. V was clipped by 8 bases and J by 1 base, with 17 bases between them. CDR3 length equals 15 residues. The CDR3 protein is CASSNGARGNTEAFF. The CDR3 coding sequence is TGTGCCAGCTCGAACGGGGCGCGAGGGAACACTGAAGCTTTCTTT.

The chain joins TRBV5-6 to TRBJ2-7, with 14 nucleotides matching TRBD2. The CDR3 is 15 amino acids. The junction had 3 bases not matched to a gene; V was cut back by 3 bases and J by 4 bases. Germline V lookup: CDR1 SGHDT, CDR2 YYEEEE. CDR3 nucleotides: TGTGCCAGCAGCTGGGGACTAGCGGGAGAGTACGAGCAGTACTTC. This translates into CASSWGLAGEYEQYF. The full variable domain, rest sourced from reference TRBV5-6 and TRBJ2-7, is DAGVTQSPTHLIKTRGQQVTLRCSPKSGHDTVSWYQQALGQGPQFIFQYYEEEERQRGNFPDRFSGHQFPNYSSELNVNALLLGDSALYLCASSWGLAGEYEQYFGPGTRLTVT.

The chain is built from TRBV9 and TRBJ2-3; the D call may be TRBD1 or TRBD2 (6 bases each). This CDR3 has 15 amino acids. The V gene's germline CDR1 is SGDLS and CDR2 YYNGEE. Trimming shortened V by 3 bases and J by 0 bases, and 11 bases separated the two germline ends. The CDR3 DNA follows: TGTGCCAGCAGCGGGAGGGGGTTTAGCACAGATACGCAGTATTTT. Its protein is CASSGRGFSTDTQYF.

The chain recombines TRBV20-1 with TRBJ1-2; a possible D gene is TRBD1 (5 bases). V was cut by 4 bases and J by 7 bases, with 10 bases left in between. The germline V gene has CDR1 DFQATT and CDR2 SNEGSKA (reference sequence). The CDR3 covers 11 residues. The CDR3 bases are TGCAGTGCTAATACAGGAGGTGGCTACACCTTC. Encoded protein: CSANTGGGYTF.

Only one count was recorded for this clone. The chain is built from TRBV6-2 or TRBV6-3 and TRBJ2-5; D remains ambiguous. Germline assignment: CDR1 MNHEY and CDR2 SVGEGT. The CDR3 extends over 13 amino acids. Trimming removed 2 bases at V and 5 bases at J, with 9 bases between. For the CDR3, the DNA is TGTGCCAGCAGTTACGCCCTAAAGGAGACCCAGTACTTC. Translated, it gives CASSYALKETQYF.

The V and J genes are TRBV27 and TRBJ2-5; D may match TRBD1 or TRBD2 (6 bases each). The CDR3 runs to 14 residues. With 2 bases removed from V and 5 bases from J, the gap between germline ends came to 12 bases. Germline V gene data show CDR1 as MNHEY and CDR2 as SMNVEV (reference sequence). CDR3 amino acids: CASSLRGDKETQYF. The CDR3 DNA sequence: TGTGCCAGCAGTTTAAGGGGGGACAAGGAGACCCAGTACTTC.

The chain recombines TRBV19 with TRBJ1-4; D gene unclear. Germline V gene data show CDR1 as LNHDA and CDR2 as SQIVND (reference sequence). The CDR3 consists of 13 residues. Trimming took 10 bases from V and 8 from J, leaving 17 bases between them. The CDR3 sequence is CATSFPRREKLFF. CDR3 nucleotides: TGTGCCACCTCATTCCCCCGGCGGGAAAAACTGTTTTTT.

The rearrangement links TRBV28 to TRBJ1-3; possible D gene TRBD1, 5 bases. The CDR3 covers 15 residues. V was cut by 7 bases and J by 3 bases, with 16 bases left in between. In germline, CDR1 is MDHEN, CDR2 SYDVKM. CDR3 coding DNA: TGTGCCAGCACTCAGAACCGGGACTTTGGAAACACCATATATTTT. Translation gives CASTQNRDFGNTIYF. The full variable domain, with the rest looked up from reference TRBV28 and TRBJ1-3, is DVKVTQSSRYLVKRTGEKVFLECVQDMDHENMFWYRQDPGLGLRLIYFSYDVKMKEKGDIPEGYSVSREKKERFSLILESASTNQTSMYLCASTQNRDFGNTIYFGEGSWLTVV.

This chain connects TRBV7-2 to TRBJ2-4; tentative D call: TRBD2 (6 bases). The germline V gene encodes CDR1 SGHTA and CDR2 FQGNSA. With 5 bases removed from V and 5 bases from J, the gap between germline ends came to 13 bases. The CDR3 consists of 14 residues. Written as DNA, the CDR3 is TGTGCCAGCAGCGACACCGGAGGGGAAAACATTCAGTACTTC. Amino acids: CASSDTGGENIQYF.

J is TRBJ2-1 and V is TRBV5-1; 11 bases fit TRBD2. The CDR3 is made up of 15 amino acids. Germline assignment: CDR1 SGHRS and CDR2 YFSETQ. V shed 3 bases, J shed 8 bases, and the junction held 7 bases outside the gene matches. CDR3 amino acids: CASSSGLAGHDEQFF. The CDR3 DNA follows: TGCGCCAGCAGCTCTGGACTAGCGGGCCACGATGAGCAGTTCTTC.

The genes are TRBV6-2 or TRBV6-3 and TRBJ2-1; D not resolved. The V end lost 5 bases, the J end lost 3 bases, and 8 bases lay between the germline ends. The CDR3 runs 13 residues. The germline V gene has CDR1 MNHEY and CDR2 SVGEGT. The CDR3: CASSEVYYNEQFF. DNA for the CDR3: TGTGCCAGCAGTGAGGTCTACTACAATGAGCAGTTCTTC.